The 25 T cell receptor beta chains in this list originate from one sample, sequenced in a study of blood T cell repertoires in COVID-19. Data came from immunoSEQ multiplex PCR; TCRdb stores just in-frame clones and leaves some out. The table lists 150,000 or so clones, about 80% of them singletons. The material sequenced was peripheral blood. These receptors came from a woman between 55 and 75 years old with COVID-19, enrolled during active disease.

The V call is TRBV6-5, the J call TRBJ2-1; TRBD2 matches 9 bases. Losses at the gene ends were 4 bases for V and 9 bases for J; bases not matched to a gene: 13. The germline V gene has CDR1 MNHEY and CDR2 SVGAGI. This CDR3 spans 16 amino acids. The CDR3 is CASSFSFSGSGAEQFF. The CDR3 nucleotides are TGTGCCAGCAGTTTCTCCTTTAGCGGGAGTGGGGCTGAGCAGTTCTTC.

The chain carries TRBV7-9 and TRBJ1-2, with 11 positions matching TRBD1. The ends lost 0 bases at V and 7 bases at J; junction bases unmatched: 7. The germline V gene has CDR1 SEHNR and CDR2 FQNEAQ (reference sequence). This CDR3 comprises 16 residues. The CDR3 region is CASSLATGTGGIGYTF. The CDR3 nucleotides read TGTGCCAGCAGCTTAGCGACCGGGACAGGGGGTATTGGCTACACCTTC. The whole variable domain, remainder taken from reference TRBV7-9 and TRBJ1-2, is DTGVSQNPRHKITKRGQNVTFRCDPISEHNRLYWYRQTLGQGPEFLTYFQNEAQLEKSRLLSDRFSAERPKGSFSTLEIQRTEQGDSAMYLCASSLATGTGGIGYTFGSGTRLTVV.

The chain is built from TRBV12-3 or TRBV12-4 and TRBJ1-2; D is unresolved. The CDR3 spans 12 residues. V dropped 7 bases and J dropped 8 bases, with 14 bases sitting between them. The CDR3 region is CASTIGRSGYTF. The CDR3 region has the DNA TGTGCCAGCACGATTGGGAGAAGCGGCTACACCTTC.

There are a few counts of this clone. V usage is TRBV5-4 and J usage is TRBJ1-2; 7 positions agree with TRBD1. The V gene's germline CDR1 is SGHNT and CDR2 YYREEE (reference sequence). V gave up 4 bases and J gave up 7 bases; unmatched junction bases: 10. The CDR3 consists of 14 residues. The CDR3 region is CASSRGQGDRGYTF. The CDR3, as DNA: TGTGCCAGCAGCCGCGGTCAGGGGGATCGTGGCTACACCTTC.

This clone was recorded at least ten times. The chain couples TRBV30 to TRBJ2-3; 9 nucleotides agree with TRBD1. Per the germline V gene, CDR1 is GTSNPN and CDR2 is SVGIG (reference sequence). V was clipped by 2 bases and J by 5 bases; unmatched bases: 8. The CDR3 extends over 15 amino acids. The CDR3 DNA is TGTGCCTGGAGTTCACGAAACAGGGGGCGAGATACGCAGTATTTT. This sequence encodes CAWSSRNRGRDTQYF.

This clone was counted between two and nine times. The chain links TRBV12-3 or TRBV12-4 to TRBJ1-2; TRBD1 is a possible D gene (6 bases). The CDR3 extends over 12 amino acids. With 6 bases removed from V and 4 bases from J, the gap between germline ends came to 9 bases. In DNA, the CDR3 is TGTGCCAGCAGCCGACAGGCCTATGGCTACACCTTC. Encoded protein: CASSRQAYGYTF.

The chain recombines TRBV6-5 with TRBJ1-4; 10 bases are a match to TRBD1. V trimming: 5 bases; J trimming: 6 bases; junction bases outside the gene matches: 6. Germline V gene sequence: CDR1 MNHEY, CDR2 SVGAGI. The CDR3 sequence is 15 residues long. The chain's CDR3 is CASSTTGQGYEKLFF. CDR3 nucleotides: TGTGCCAGCAGTACTACGGGACAGGGGTATGAAAAACTGTTTTTT.

This clone is labeled medium-sized. The V and J genes are TRBV27 and TRBJ1-2; D not certain. Per germline, CDR1 MNHEY and CDR2 SMNVEV (reference sequence). The CDR3 is 14 amino acids. V dropped 3 bases and J dropped 2 bases, with 10 bases sitting between them. The CDR3 sequence: CASSFSVTNYGYTF. The CDR3 DNA follows: TGTGCCAGCAGTTTCAGTGTAACCAACTATGGCTACACCTTC.

This chain links TRBV5-1 with TRBJ2-6, with D possibly matching TRBD1 (5 bases). CDR1 and CDR2 from the germline V gene are SGHRS and YFSETQ. This CDR3 is built from 18 residues. The V end was cut by 3 bases, the J end by 0 bases, with 16 bases between. CDR3 nucleotides: TGCGCCAGCAGCTGGACGAGCAGGGAAAGCTCTGGGGCCAACGTCCTGACTTTC. Protein sequence: CASSWTSRESSGANVLTF.

This clone was seen a few times. The chain is built from TRBV3-1 (or the pseudogene TRBV3-2) and TRBJ2-2, with TRBD2 identical over 9 bases. V lost 3 bases, J lost 5 bases, and 7 bases stayed unmatched. The CDR3 consists of 16 residues. Germline V gives CDR1 LGHDT, CDR2 YNNKEL (reference sequence). The CDR3 DNA is TGTGCCAGCAGCCATGGAGCGGGAGGAAATACCGGGGAGCTGTTTTTT. This sequence encodes CASSHGAGGNTGELFF.

This chain connects TRBV21-1 to TRBJ1-1; the DNA was not compared with TRBD1, the D call given in the table. TRBV21-1 is reported as a pseudogene. The CDR3 has 14 residues. CDR3 DNA: TGTGCCAGCAGCAAGAACCACAGGCGAACTGAAGCTTTCTTT. It specifies CASSKNHRRTEAFF.

The chain recombines TRBV19 with TRBJ1-6; maybe TRBD1 (5 bases). The V end lost 5 bases, the J end lost 7 bases, and 21 bases lay between the germline ends. This CDR3 has 17 amino acids. The germline CDR1 and CDR2 sequences are LNHDA and SQIVND (reference sequence). CDR3 in amino acids: CASSPKRTGVGNSPLHF. CDR3 in DNA: TGTGCCAGTAGTCCTAAGCGAACAGGAGTAGGAAATTCACCCCTCCACTTT.

The chain uses TRBV7-9 and TRBJ2-2; TRBD2 aligns across 8 bases. Germline-derived CDR1 and CDR2 are SEHNR and FQNEAQ (reference sequence). Trimming took 5 bases from V and 0 from J; bases not matched to a gene: 5. There are 16 residues in the CDR3. The CDR3 spells CASSPQGLANTGELFF. CDR3 DNA: TGTGCCAGCAGCCCACAGGGACTAGCGAACACCGGGGAGCTGTTTTTT.

This chain joins TRBV7-3 and TRBJ1-6, with D possibly matching TRBD1 (6 bases). CDR1 and CDR2 from the germline V gene are SGHTA and FQGTGA. CDR3 length: 13 amino acids. V lost 5 bases and J lost 10, with 12 bases in between. The CDR3 sequence: CASSRTERSPLHF. Written as DNA, the CDR3 is TGTGCCAGCAGCCGGACAGAGAGATCACCCCTCCACTTT.

This chain links TRBV9 with TRBJ1-6, with unresolved D. Germline V gene data show CDR1 as SGDLS and CDR2 as YYNGEE. The CDR3 is 13 residues long. V was pared by 4 bases and J by 7 bases, with 9 bases between. Here the CDR3 DNA reads TGTGCCAGCAGCCTTAAAGCGAATTCACCCCTCCACTTT. It yields the protein CASSLKANSPLHF.

The chain recombines TRBV3-1 (or the pseudogene TRBV3-2) with TRBJ2-1, with D possibly TRBD1 on 7 matching bases. The V end lost 1 base, the J end lost 14 bases, and 12 bases lay between the germline ends. Germline V gene data show CDR1 as LGHDT and CDR2 as YNNKEL (reference sequence). CDR3 length equals 12 residues. This chain's CDR3 is CASSQVGGGEFF. For the CDR3, the DNA is TGTGCCAGCAGCCAAGTTGGAGGGGGCGAGTTCTTC.

The sample holds one count of this clone. V is TRBV25-1 and J is TRBJ1-6; 8 bases are a match to TRBD1. Germline assignment: CDR1 MGHDK and CDR2 SYGVNS. The CDR3 extends over 15 amino acids. J lost 9 bases, V lost 2 bases, and 6 bases had no gene match. In nucleotides, the CDR3 is TGTGCCAGCAGTGAACAGGGGGCCCTTACTTCACCCCTCCACTTT. It yields the protein CASSEQGALTSPLHF.

The J gene is TRBJ2-1, the V gene TRBV5-1; possibly TRBD2 for D (6 bases). There are 15 residues in the CDR3. Trimming took 7 bases from V and 3 from J, leaving 17 bases between them. Germline V gene sequence: CDR1 SGHRS, CDR2 YFSETQ. The CDR3 spells CASGLGEVHYNEQFF. In DNA, the CDR3 is TGCGCCAGCGGTCTTGGGGAGGTTCACTACAATGAGCAGTTCTTC.

This clone occurred once. The chain has TRBV18 and TRBJ2-5, with TRBD2 identical over 8 bases. With 4 bases clipped from V and 2 bases from J, the junction kept 6 bases outside the gene matches. The V gene's germline CDR1 is KGHSH and CDR2 LQKENI. The CDR3 spans 15 residues. The CDR3 spells CASSRVAGRQETQYF. The CDR3 nucleotides read TGTGCCAGCTCACGAGTAGCGGGAAGACAAGAGACCCAGTACTTC.

The chain uses TRBV6-5 and TRBJ1-4; TRBD1 might be the D (5 bases). Trimming took 1 base from V and 6 from J, leaving 12 bases between them. The V gene's germline CDR1 is MNHEY and CDR2 SVGAGI. This CDR3 has 15 residues. CDR3 bases: TGTGCCAGCAGTTACTTCCAGGGTGAGGATGAAAAACTGTTTTTT. Its protein product is CASSYFQGEDEKLFF.

This chain uses TRBV29-1 with TRBJ1-6, with 8 bases matching TRBD1. V lost 4 bases, J lost 5 bases, and 7 bases stayed unmatched. The CDR3 consists of 15 residues. CDR1 SQVTM and CDR2 ANQGSEA come from the germline V gene. The CDR3 loop reads CSVAHRGLDNSPLHF. The CDR3 DNA reads TGCAGCGTTGCTCACAGGGGGTTGGATAATTCACCCCTCCACTTT. Looking up the rest from reference TRBV29-1 and TRBJ1-6 gives the full variable domain: SAVISQKPSRDICQRGTSLTIQCQVDSQVTMMFWYRQQPGQSLTLIATANQGSEATYESGFVIDKFPISRPNLTFSTLTVSNMSPEDSSIYLCSVAHRGLDNSPLHFGNGTRLTVT.

The chain has TRBV7-2 and TRBJ2-1; 8 bases match TRBD2. The CDR3 is 15 amino acids. The ends lost 1 base at V and 7 bases at J; junction bases unmatched: 6. The V gene's germline CDR1 is SGHTA and CDR2 FQGNSA. CDR3 sequence: CASSLDAGGINEQFF. The CDR3 DNA reads as TGTGCCAGCAGCTTAGACGCGGGGGGTATAAATGAGCAGTTCTTC. The full variable domain, in which reference TRBV7-2 and TRBJ2-1 provide the parts outside the CDR3, is GAGVSQSPSNKVTEKGKDVELRCDPISGHTALYWYRQSLGQGLEFLIYFQGNSAPDKSGLPSDRFSAERTGGSVSTLTIQRTQQEDSAVYLCASSLDAGGINEQFFGPGTRLTVL.

The chain couples TRBV24-1 to TRBJ2-5, with 7 bases matching TRBD1. The germline gives CDR1 KGHDR, CDR2 SFDVKD. V was clipped by 4 bases and J by 5 bases; unmatched bases: 9. The length of the CDR3 is 15 residues. The CDR3 sequence is CATSDRDSPWETQYF. CDR3 in DNA: TGTGCCACCAGTGACCGGGACAGTCCCTGGGAGACCCAGTACTTC.

This rearrangement joins TRBV15 to TRBJ1-5; D remains ambiguous. The CDR3 loop spans 13 amino acids. V lost 6 bases and J lost 5, with 11 bases in between. CDR1 is LNHNV, CDR2 YYDKDF, per germline (reference sequence). DNA for the CDR3: TGTGCCACCAGAGTCGGGTTTCATCAGCCCCAGCATTTT. Protein: CATRVGFHQPQHF.

V is TRBV6-1 and J is TRBJ2-3, with D possibly TRBD2 on 6 matching bases. The V gene's germline CDR1 is MNHNS and CDR2 SASEGT. The germline V and J ends were trimmed by 1 base and 4 bases, with 9 bases remaining between them. The CDR3 totals 14 residues. The CDR3 is CASSEGEASDTQYF. CDR3 nucleotides: TGTGCCAGCAGTGAAGGGGAGGCCTCAGATACGCAGTATTTT.